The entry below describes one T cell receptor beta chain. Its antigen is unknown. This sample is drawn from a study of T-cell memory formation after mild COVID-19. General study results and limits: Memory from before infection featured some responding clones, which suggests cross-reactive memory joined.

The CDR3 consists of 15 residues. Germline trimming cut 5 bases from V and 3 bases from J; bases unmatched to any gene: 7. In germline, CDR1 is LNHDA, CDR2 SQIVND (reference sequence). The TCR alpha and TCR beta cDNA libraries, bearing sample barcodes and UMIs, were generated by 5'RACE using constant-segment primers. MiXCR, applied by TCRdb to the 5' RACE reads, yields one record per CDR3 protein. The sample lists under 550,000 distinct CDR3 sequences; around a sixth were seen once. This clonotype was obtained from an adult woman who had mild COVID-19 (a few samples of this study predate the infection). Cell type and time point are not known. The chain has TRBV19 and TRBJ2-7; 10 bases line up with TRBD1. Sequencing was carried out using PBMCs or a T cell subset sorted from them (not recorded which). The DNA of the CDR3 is TGTGCCAGTAGTGCCCCGGGACAGGGGATCTACGAGCAGTACTTC. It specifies CASSAPGQGIYEQYF.